This T cell receptor beta chain stems from a study of regulatory T cells in long-lasting Graves disease. Overall study: For a period under 3 months, newly diagnosed Graves' patients had taken antithyroid drugs. Study-wide results and caveats: The work looked only at peripheral blood and did not look at thyroid tissue.

Arm-PCR of CDR3 regions and iRepertoire HTBI primers were used to build TCR beta libraries. TCRdb recomputed calls from the multiplex PCR reads with MiXCR, one row per CDR3 protein. Of over 500,000 distinct CDR3 sequences listed, around 16% were seen once; the top ten hold about 12%. V lost 2 bases and J lost 7, with 8 bases in between. CDR1 and CDR2 (germline): SGHAT, FQNNGV. The CDR3 runs 13 residues. Noted time point: newly diagnosed GD, antithyroid drugs for less than 3 months. The TCR library was prepared using RNA isolated from PBMCs. All patients originated from an endocrinology department located in Xi'an, China. On this clonotype: Its specificity is not known.

Another study also made use of these data, one on T cells in Graves' hyperthyroidism and ophthalmopathy. From that second work: During a first-round RT-PCR of the TCR CDR3, the HTBI primer set was used.

The specimen was peripheral blood mononuclear cells (PBMCs), collected at new diagnosis, from a patient treated with antithyroid drugs. The chain recombines TRBV11-2 with TRBJ1-4; D not certain. This sequence was found in a man in his late teens or twenties with Graves disease. CDR3 nucleotide sequence: TGTGCCAGCAGCTTAAATAGAGGTGAAAAACTGTTTTTT. Translation: CASSLNRGEKLFF.